The entry below gives a single T cell receptor (beta chain) sequence along with its context. Its specificity is unknown. TCRdb reanalysed the 5' RACE reads using MiXCR and keeps one entry per CDR3 protein. The sample consists of about 100,000 distinct CDR3 sequences, roughly an eighth of them appearing once. The sample comes from a study of T-cell memory formation after mild COVID-19. Overall study context: TCR clusters were mostly donor specific.

General study findings and limits: Pre-infection memory harbored some responding clones, suggesting cross-reactive memory joined. Clones that contracted from day 15 to 85 had balanced CD4/CD8; later expanders were CD4+ biased. Contracting clones localized mainly to CM and EM when CD4+ and mainly to EMRA when CD8+.

The CDR3 is 16 amino acids. V lost 0 bases to trimming and J lost 5 bases, with 16 bases between them. Germline CDR1 is MNHEY and CDR2 is SVGAGI. The V gene is TRBV6-5, the J gene TRBJ1-1; possible D gene TRBD1, 5 bases. The clonotype was recovered from a man between 18 and 35 years old who had mild COVID-19 (a few samples of this study predate the infection). Cell type and time point are not known. Sequenced input: PBMCs or a T cell subset sorted from them (not recorded which). CDR3 coding DNA: TGTGCCAGCAGTTACTCGACCACTCAGGGAGATACTGAAGCTTTCTTT. Amino acid sequence: CASSYSTTQGDTEAFF.